A single T cell receptor (beta chain) is shown here with its context. About 0.5 to 1 ug RNA was reverse transcribed with random hexamers. Multiplex immunoSEQ PCR targeted 54 Vbeta and 13 Jbeta TCR beta segments. TCRdb itself ran the immunoSEQ multiplex PCR reads through MiXCR, one entry per CDR3 protein. The sample lists roughly 200,000 distinct CDR3 sequences; approximately 93% were seen once. These data originate in a study of CD8 T cells in Susac syndrome. The CDR3 spans 14 residues. V lost 4 bases, J lost 1 base, and 7 bases lay in between. Germline loops: CDR1 SNHLY, CDR2 FYNNEI. TCR beta from blood CD8+ and CD4+ T cells was sequenced. Controls comprised healthy donors matched for age and sex.

The sequence derives from a human donor in good health. Sample: CD4+ T cells from PBMCs. The chain couples TRBV2 to TRBJ2-2; D gene ambiguous. The CDR3 DNA follows: TGTGCCAGCAGTGTTAGACAGAACACCGGGGAGCTGTTTTTT. Protein: CASSVRQNTGELFF.